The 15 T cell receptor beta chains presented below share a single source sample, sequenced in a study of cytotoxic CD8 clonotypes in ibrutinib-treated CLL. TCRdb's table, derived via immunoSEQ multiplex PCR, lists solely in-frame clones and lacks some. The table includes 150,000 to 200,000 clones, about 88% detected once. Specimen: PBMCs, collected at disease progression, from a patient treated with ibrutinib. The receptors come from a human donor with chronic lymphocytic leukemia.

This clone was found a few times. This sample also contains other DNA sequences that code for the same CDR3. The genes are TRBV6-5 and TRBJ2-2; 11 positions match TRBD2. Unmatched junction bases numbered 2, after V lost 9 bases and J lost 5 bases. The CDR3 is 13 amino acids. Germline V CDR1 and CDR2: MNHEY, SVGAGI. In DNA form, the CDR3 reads TGTGCCAGTACTAGCGGGGGAACCGGGGAGCTGTTTTTT. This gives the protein CASTSGGTGELFF.

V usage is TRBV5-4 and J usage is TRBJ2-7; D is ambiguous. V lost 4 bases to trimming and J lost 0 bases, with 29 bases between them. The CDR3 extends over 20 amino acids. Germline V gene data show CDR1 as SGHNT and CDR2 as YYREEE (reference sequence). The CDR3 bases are TGTGCCAGCAGCCCCTTGTATTGGCCCAGCGACGAAGATAGCTCCTACGAGCAGTACTTC. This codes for CASSPLYWPSDEDSSYEQYF.

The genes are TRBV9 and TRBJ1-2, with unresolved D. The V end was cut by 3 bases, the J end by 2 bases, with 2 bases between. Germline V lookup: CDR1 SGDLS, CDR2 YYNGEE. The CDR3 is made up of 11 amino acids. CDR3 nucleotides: TGTGCCAGCAGCGAGAACTATGGCTACACCTTC. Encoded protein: CASSENYGYTF.

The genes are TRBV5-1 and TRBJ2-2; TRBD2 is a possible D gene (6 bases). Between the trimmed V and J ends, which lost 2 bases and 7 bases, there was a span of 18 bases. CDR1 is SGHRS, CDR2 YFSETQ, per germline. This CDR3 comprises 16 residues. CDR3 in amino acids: CASSFGTGVIGGELFF. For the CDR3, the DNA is TGCGCCAGCAGCTTCGGTACGGGAGTAATTGGCGGGGAGCTGTTTTTT.

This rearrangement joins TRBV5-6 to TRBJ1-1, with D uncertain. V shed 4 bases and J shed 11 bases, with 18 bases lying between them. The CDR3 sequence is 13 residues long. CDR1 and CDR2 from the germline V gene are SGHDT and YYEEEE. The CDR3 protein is CASSPGQLGSAFF. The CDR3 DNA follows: TGTGCCAGCAGCCCCGGGCAGTTGGGTTCGGCTTTCTTT.

CDR3 residues: CASSPGPRPGAKNIQYF. DNA for the CDR3: TGTGCCAGCAGTCCGGGACCGCGGCCAGGGGCCAAAAACATTCAGTACTTC. The chain uses TRBV27 and TRBJ2-4; either TRBD1 or TRBD2 may fit D (5 bases each). Trimming took off 5 bases at V and 1 base at J, with 18 bases between the two ends. CDR3 length equals 17 residues. Germline V gene lookup returns CDR1 MNHEY and CDR2 SMNVEV (reference sequence).

The CDR3 protein is CASMRDRGVTEAFF. In nucleotides, the CDR3 is TGTGCCAGCATGAGAGACAGGGGTGTCACTGAAGCTTTCTTT. The chain combines TRBV2 with TRBJ1-1; 8 nucleotides match TRBD1. Germline values: CDR1 SNHLY, CDR2 FYNNEI. The CDR3 has 14 amino acids. Unmatched junction bases numbered 8, after V lost 7 bases and J lost 4 bases.

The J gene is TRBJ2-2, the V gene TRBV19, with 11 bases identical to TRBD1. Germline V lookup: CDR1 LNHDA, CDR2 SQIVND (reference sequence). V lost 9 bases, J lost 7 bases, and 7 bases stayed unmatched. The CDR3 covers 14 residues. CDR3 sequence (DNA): TGTGCCAGCCGGGACAGGGGGAAAGACGGGGAGCTGTTTTTT. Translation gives CASRDRGKDGELFF. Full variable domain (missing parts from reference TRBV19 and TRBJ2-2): DGGITQSPKYLFRKEGQNVTLSCEQNLNHDAMYWYRQDPGQGLRLIYYSQIVNDFQKGDIAEGYSVSREKKESFPLTVTSAQKNPTAFYLCASRDRGKDGELFFGEGSRLTVL.

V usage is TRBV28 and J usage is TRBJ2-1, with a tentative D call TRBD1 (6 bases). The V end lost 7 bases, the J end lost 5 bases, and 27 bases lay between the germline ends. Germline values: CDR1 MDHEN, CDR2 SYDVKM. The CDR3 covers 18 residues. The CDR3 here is CASTQGPGLRYLNNEQFF. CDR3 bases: TGTGCCAGCACTCAGGGGCCAGGACTCCGTTACCTTAACAATGAGCAGTTCTTC.

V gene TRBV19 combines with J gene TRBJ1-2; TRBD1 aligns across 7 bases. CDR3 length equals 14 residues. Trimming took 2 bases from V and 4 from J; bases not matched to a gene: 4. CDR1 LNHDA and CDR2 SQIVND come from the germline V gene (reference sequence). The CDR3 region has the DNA TGTGCCAGTAGTATACAGGGGGGTGGCTATGGCTACACCTTC. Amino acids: CASSIQGGGYGYTF.

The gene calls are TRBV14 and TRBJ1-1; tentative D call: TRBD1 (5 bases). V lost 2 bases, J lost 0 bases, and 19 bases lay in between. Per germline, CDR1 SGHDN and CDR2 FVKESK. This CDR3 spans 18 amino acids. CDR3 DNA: TGTGCCAGCAGCCAAAAGGACATTTTCCAGATCATGAACACTGAAGCTTTCTTT. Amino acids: CASSQKDIFQIMNTEAFF.

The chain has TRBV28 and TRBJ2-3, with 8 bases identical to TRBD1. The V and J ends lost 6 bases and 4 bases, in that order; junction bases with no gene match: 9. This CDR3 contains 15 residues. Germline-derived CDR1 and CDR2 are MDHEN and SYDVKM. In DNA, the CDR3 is TGTGCCAGCAGAGGAACAGGGGGAGGTGCAGATACGCAGTATTTT. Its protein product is CASRGTGGGADTQYF.

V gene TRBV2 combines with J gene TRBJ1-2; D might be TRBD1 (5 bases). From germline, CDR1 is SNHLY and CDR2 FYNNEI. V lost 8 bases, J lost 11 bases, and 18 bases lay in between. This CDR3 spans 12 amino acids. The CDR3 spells CASQFRDGRYTF. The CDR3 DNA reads TGTGCCAGCCAATTCCGGGACGGCCGATACACCTTC.

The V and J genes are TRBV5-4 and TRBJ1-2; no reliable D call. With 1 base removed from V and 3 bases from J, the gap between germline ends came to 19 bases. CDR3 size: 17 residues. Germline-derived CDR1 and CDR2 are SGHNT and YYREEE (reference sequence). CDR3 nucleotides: TGTGCCAGCAGCTTGCGGGGTAGTAGCTCGAGATACTATGGCTACACCTTC. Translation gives CASSLRGSSSRYYGYTF.

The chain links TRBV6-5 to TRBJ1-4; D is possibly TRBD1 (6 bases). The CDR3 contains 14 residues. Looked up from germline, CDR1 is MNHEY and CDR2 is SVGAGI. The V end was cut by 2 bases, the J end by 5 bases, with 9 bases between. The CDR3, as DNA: TGTGCCAGCAGTTACCAGGGGTCGAATGAAAAACTGTTTTTT. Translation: CASSYQGSNEKLFF.